The 4 T cell receptor beta chains below all came from one sample that was sequenced in a study of blood T cell repertoires in COVID-19. Sequenced by immunoSEQ multiplex PCR; TCRdb stores in-frame clones only, minus some. Of around 70,000 clones in the sample, 85% to 90% were seen once. Material for sequencing was peripheral blood. Every receptor here comes from a man aged 50 to 60 with acute or convalescent COVID-19.

V usage is TRBV6-4 and J usage is TRBJ1-1, with D possibly matching TRBD1 (5 bases). V gave up 6 bases and J gave up 0 bases, with 11 bases separating them. This CDR3 comprises 14 residues. Germline V lookup: CDR1 MRHNA, CDR2 SNTAGT. The CDR3 DNA is TGTGCCAGCAGCCGCGGGGGTATGAACACTGAAGCTTTCTTT. It codes for CASSRGGMNTEAFF.

The V gene is TRBV27, the J gene TRBJ2-7, with 10 bases fitting TRBD2. Trimming cost V 6 bases and J 4 bases; bases outside gene matches: 15. This CDR3 has 17 amino acids. Looked up from germline, CDR1 is MNHEY and CDR2 is SMNVEV (reference sequence). CDR3 sequence reads: CASSPRSSGRPYYEQYF. The CDR3 nucleotides are TGTGCCAGCAGCCCTCGGTCTAGCGGGAGACCGTATTACGAGCAGTACTTC.

The V gene is TRBV3-1 (or the pseudogene TRBV3-2), the J gene TRBJ2-2; 7 positions agree with TRBD1. The CDR3 spans 15 residues. The germline V gene has CDR1 LGHDT and CDR2 YNNKEL (reference sequence). Trimming cost V 4 bases and J 6 bases; bases outside gene matches: 8. CDR3 sequence: CASSRQGRNSGELFF. CDR3 coding DNA: TGTGCCAGCAGCCGACAGGGAAGGAATTCCGGGGAGCTGTTTTTT.

This chain joins TRBV5-1 and TRBJ1-4; 8 bases agree with TRBD1. The CDR3 runs 14 residues. The junction had 5 bases not matched to a gene; V was cut back by 4 bases and J by 6 bases. Germline loops: CDR1 SGHRS, CDR2 YFSETQ. The CDR3 loop reads CASSTDRGHEKLFF. CDR3 in DNA: TGCGCCAGCAGCACCGACAGGGGACATGAAAAACTGTTTTTT.